Listed here is a single TCR beta chain. This specimen comes from a study of cytomegalovirus exposure and HLA in healthy donors. This PCR relied on a set of 60 Vbeta primers and 13 Jbeta primers. Sequencing was performed with immunoSEQ multiplex PCR; in TCRdb, only in-frame clones are kept and a portion is missing. The sample has fewer than 200,000 clones, roughly four fifths seen once. Trimming pared 1 base from V and 7 bases from J, leaving 14 bases between. CDR3 length: 15 residues. Germline-derived CDR1 and CDR2 are SNHLY and FYNNEI. The sequenced sample was PBMCs. This sequence was found in a man aged 45 to 65 in good health and CMV-seropositive. The rearrangement joins TRBV2 to TRBJ1-5; a possible D gene is TRBD1 (5 bases). The CDR3 DNA reads as TGTGCCAGCAGTGAAGTGGGGGTTGCGGGGCAGCCCCAGCATTTT. Protein product: CASSEVGVAGQPQHF.